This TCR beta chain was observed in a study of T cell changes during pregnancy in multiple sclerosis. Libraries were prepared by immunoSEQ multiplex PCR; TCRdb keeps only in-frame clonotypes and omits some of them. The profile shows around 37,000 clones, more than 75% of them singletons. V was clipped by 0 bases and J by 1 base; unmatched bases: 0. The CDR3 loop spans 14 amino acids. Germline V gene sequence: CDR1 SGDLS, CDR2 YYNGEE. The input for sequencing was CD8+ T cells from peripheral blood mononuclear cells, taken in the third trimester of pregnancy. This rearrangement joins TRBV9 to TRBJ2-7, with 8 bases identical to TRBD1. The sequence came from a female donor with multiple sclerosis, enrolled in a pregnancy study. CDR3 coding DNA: TGTGCCAGCAGCGTAGGGGACAGGTCCTACGAGCAGTACTTC. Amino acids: CASSVGDRSYEQYF.